This is a list of T cell receptor beta chains from one sample in a study of T cell responses to AZD1222 COVID-19 vaccine. Method: immunoSEQ multiplex PCR; TCRdb's copy keeps in-frame clones and lacks some. In the table there are roughly 120,000 clones, roughly nine tenths of which are singletons. The starting material was peripheral blood, obtained 28 days after the second AZD1222 dose. These receptors were obtained from an adult who received the AZD1222 COVID-19 vaccine. Each CDR3 is given with its conserved first and last residue. Each record gives: D gene, V gene, J gene, clone size, CDR3 protein, CDR3 DNA. D genes are given only for firm matches. Only some rows state a clone size, as once, few, many or a class for expanded clones.

TRBD2,TRBV11-3,TRBJ2-2,.,CASSSGTSSYTGELFF,TGTGCCAGCAGCTCCGGGACTAGCAGTTACACCGGGGAGCTGTTTTTT
.,TRBV2,TRBJ1-3,.,CASSEGPAPGNTIYF,TGTGCCAGCAGTGAAGGACCGGCACCTGGAAACACCATATATTTT
.,TRBV19,TRBJ1-6,once,CASKQMEGFGSPLHF,TGTGCCAGTAAACAAATGGAGGGGTTTGGATCACCCCTCCACTTT
.,TRBV6-5,TRBJ1-5,.,CASSPDFTYQPQHF,TGTGCCAGCAGTCCTGACTTCACTTATCAGCCCCAGCATTTT
.,TRBV9,TRBJ2-2,.,CASSLETGGTGELFF,TGTGCCAGCAGCTTAGAGACAGGCGGGACCGGGGAGCTGTTTTTT
TRBD2,TRBV4-1,TRBJ2-1,.,CASSQVTSGYNEQFF,TGCGCCAGCAGCCAAGTTACTAGCGGGTACAATGAGCAGTTCTTC
.,TRBV4-1,TRBJ2-2,.,CASSQDLGSGTGELFF,TGCGCCAGCAGCCAAGATCTGGGTTCGGGCACCGGGGAGCTGTTTTTT
TRBD2,TRBV5-4,TRBJ2-1,.,CASTPGEAGGRDEQFF,TGTGCCAGCACCCCCGGGGAGGCGGGAGGGCGGGATGAGCAGTTCTTC
.,TRBV19,TRBJ1-2,.,CASSAGTARYGYTF,TGTGCCAGTAGTGCCGGGACGGCCCGCTATGGCTACACCTTC
TRBD2,TRBV19,TRBJ2-3,.,CASSTAGGPRTDTQYF,TGTGCCAGTAGTACAGCGGGAGGACCACGCACAGATACGCAGTATTTT
.,TRBV7-8,TRBJ2-1,.,CASRSTGSNNEQFF,TGTGCCAGCAGATCCACCGGGTCAAACAATGAGCAGTTCTTC